This paragraph reports one T cell receptor beta chain. Its antigen is unidentified. Germline V gives CDR1 MNHEY, CDR2 SVGAGI. The CDR3 is 13 amino acids. The V segment lost 6 bases and the J segment 0 bases; nucleotides outside the gene matches: 1. This sample stems from a study of Ad26.COV2.S vaccination and SARS-CoV-2 variants. The data were produced by immunoSEQ multiplex PCR, yet TCRdb's version contains in-frame clones alone and is incomplete. This repertoire shows about 350,000 clones, roughly 94% found once; its top ten account for around 4%. The study's findings and limits: Responses of T cells in total may have been underestimated by the TCR breadth and depth analyses. While placebo recipients had lower spike-specific TCR breadth, vaccine recipients had more.

The specimen was peripheral blood, collected after recovery from COVID-19. V gene TRBV6-5 combines with J gene TRBJ1-1, with TRBD1 matching 7 bases. The TCR originated in a human donor who had recovered from COVID-19. The CDR3 region has the DNA TGTGCCAGCAGGGACAGGATGAACACTGAAGCTTTCTTT. Protein: CASRDRMNTEAFF.